These T cell receptor beta chains were read from a single sample in a study of cytomegalovirus exposure and HLA in healthy donors. The data were produced by immunoSEQ multiplex PCR, yet TCRdb's version contains in-frame clones alone and is incomplete. The table lists roughly 150,000 clones, over 70% of them singletons. The sample comprised PBMCs. The origin of the receptors is a man between 35 and 55 years old in good health and CMV-seronegative. The CDR3 runs from the conserved cysteine through the conserved F or W. The D gene is left open where the match is weak. Rows give clone size only sometimes, using once, few, many, or a class for an expanded clone.

>TRBD1|TRBV4-3|NA|TRBJ1-2
CASSQELNGRGAWGYTF
TGCGCCAGCAGCCAAGAGCTAAACGGCAGGGGGGCGTGGGGCTACACCTTC
>NA|TRBV4-3|NA|TRBJ1-1
CASSQDWRGRPEAFF
TGCGCCAGCAGCCAAGATTGGAGGGGACGTCCTGAAGCTTTCTTT
>NA|TRBV25-1|NA|TRBJ1-6
CASSERTAGNSPLHF
TGTGCCAGCAGTGAACGTACGGCAGGGAATTCACCCCTCCACTTT
>NA|TRBV7-9|NA|TRBJ1-4
CASSLTTGTNEKLFF
TGTGCCAGCAGCTTAACGACGGGTACGAATGAAAAACTGTTTTTT
>TRBD1|TRBV5-1|NA|TRBJ2-3
CASSLGTGGYATDTQYF
TGCGCCAGCAGCCTGGGGACAGGGGGCTATGCCACAGATACGCAGTATTTT
>TRBD1|TRBV7-9|NA|TRBJ1-5
CASSLGTGGNQPQHF
TGTGCCAGCAGCTTGGGGACAGGGGGCAATCAGCCCCAGCATTTT
>TRBD2|TRBV5-1|NA|TRBJ2-3
CASSRAGGLSDTQYF
TGCGCCAGCAGCAGGGCGGGGGGTTTGTCAGATACGCAGTATTTT
>TRBD2|TRBV6-1|NA|TRBJ2-5
CASRPSGGAVETQYF
TGTGCCAGCAGACCCAGCGGGGGGGCCGTAGAGACCCAGTACTTC
>TRBD2|TRBV2|once|TRBJ2-5
CASSRDSGSIETQYF
TGTGCCAGCAGTAGAGATAGCGGGAGTATCGAGACCCAGTACTTC
>NA|TRBV7-9|NA|TRBJ1-2
CASSPVVGAYGYTF
TGTGCCAGCAGCCCCGTAGTAGGGGCCTATGGCTACACCTTC
>TRBD2|TRBV6-5|NA|TRBJ2-4
CASSTAGRGDIQYF
TGTGCCAGCAGTACGGCCGGGCGGGGGGACATTCAGTACTTC
>TRBD2|TRBV7-9|once|TRBJ2-1
CASSLSGGYNEQFF
TGTGCCAGCAGTCTTAGCGGGGGGTACAATGAGCAGTTCTTC
>TRBD2|TRBV5-4|few|TRBJ2-5
CASSPASGGQETQYF
TGTGCCAGCAGCCCCGCTAGCGGGGGTCAAGAGACCCAGTACTTC
>TRBD1|TRBV7-3|few|TRBJ1-1
CASSTRQGGGTEAFF
TGTGCCAGCAGCACCCGACAGGGGGGAGGCACTGAAGCTTTCTTT
>TRBD1|TRBV6-1|few|TRBJ2-7
CASSDRAGGNYEQYF
TGTGCCAGCAGTGATAGGGCAGGGGGTAACTACGAGCAGTACTTC
>NA|TRBV4-3|NA|TRBJ2-3
CASSQDRGTQYF
TGCGCCAGCAGCCAAGACAGGGGTACGCAGTATTTT
>TRBD1|TRBV7-3|NA|TRBJ2-1
CASRKGASSGELQFF
TGTGCCAGCAGGAAGGGGGCTAGCTCCGGGGAATTGCAGTTCTTC
>NA|TRBV15|NA|TRBJ2-4
CATSRAPGWNIQYF
TGTGCCACCAGCAGAGCCCCGGGATGGAACATTCAGTACTTC
>NA|TRBV7-3|NA|TRBJ2-3
CASSHDSGQDTQYF
TGTGCCAGCAGCCACGACAGTGGACAAGATACGCAGTATTTT
>TRBD1|TRBV27|NA|TRBJ1-1
CASSPWTGGMGNTEAFF
TGTGCCAGCAGTCCTTGGACAGGGGGCATGGGGAACACTGAAGCTTTCTTT
>TRBD1|TRBV4-1|NA|TRBJ2-7
CASSHGQGFEQYF
TGCGCCAGCAGCCATGGACAGGGTTTCGAGCAGTACTTC
>NA|TRBV7-2|NA|TRBJ2-3
CASSFQTSWGDTQYF
TGTGCCAGCAGCTTTCAAACTAGCTGGGGAGATACGCAGTATTTT
>TRBD1|TRBV6-5|NA|TRBJ2-2
CATRGRNTGELFF
TGTGCCACTAGGGGGCGGAACACCGGGGAGCTGTTTTTT
>NA|TRBV6-1|NA|TRBJ2-5
CASSEGEAVQETQYF
TGTGCCAGCAGTGAAGGGGAGGCAGTACAAGAGACCCAGTACTTC
>TRBD2|TRBV19|NA|TRBJ2-3
CASSMSHNSGSGGDTQYF
TGTGCCAGTAGTATGTCCCACAACAGCGGGAGTGGGGGAGATACGCAGTATTTT
>NA|TRBV7-2|NA|TRBJ1-3
CASSLMSRGGASGNTIYF
TGTGCCAGCAGCTTAATGTCCCGGGGGGGCGCCTCTGGAAACACCATATATTTT
>TRBD1|TRBV10-2|NA|TRBJ1-1
CASRRTGMNTEAFF
TGCGCCAGCAGGAGGACAGGAATGAACACTGAAGCTTTCTTT
>TRBD1|TRBV5-1|NA|TRBJ2-2
CASSYGDRDTGELFF
TGCGCCAGCAGTTATGGGGACAGGGATACCGGGGAGCTGTTTTTT
>TRBD2|TRBV4-3|NA|TRBJ2-1
CASSYQERGGNNEQFF
TGCGCCAGCAGCTATCAAGAGCGGGGCGGAAACAATGAGCAGTTCTTC
>TRBD1|TRBV7-9|few|TRBJ1-3
CASSIPGTGGNTIYF
TGTGCCAGCAGTATCCCCGGGACAGGTGGAAACACCATATATTTT
>TRBD1|TRBV4-1|NA|TRBJ2-5
CASSQNVGTAKETQYF
TGCGCCAGCAGCCAAAACGTCGGGACAGCAAAAGAGACCCAGTACTTC
>NA|TRBV28|NA|TRBJ2-1
CASSLSEGAFEQFF
TGTGCCAGCAGTTTATCGGAGGGGGCGTTTGAGCAGTTCTTC
>TRBD1|TRBV30|NA|TRBJ1-1
CAWSGGTGQMIRFF
TGTGCCTGGAGTGGAGGGACAGGCCAAATGATTCGCTTCTTT
>TRBD1|TRBV27|NA|TRBJ2-6
CASSPRTGLSGANVLTF
TGTGCCAGCAGTCCACGGACAGGCCTCTCTGGGGCCAACGTCCTGACTTTC
>NA|TRBV7-9|NA|TRBJ2-7
CASSLGPSYEQYF
TGTGCCAGCAGCTTAGGCCCTAGCTACGAGCAGTACTTC
>NA|TRBV11-2|once|TRBJ2-1
CASSPTLAGMSNEQFF
TGTGCCAGCAGCCCTACTCTTGCGGGGATGTCCAATGAGCAGTTCTTC
>TRBD1|TRBV2|once|TRBJ2-4
CASRTGLILAKNIQYF
TGTGCCAGCCGGACAGGGTTAATTTTAGCCAAAAACATTCAGTACTTC
>NA|TRBV6-6|few|TRBJ2-1
CASGEGTRSYNEQFF
TGTGCCAGCGGTGAGGGCACTCGCTCCTACAATGAGCAGTTCTTC
>NA|TRBV4-3|once|TRBJ2-3
CASSPSLNTDTQYF
TGCGCCAGCAGCCCCTCCTTAAACACAGATACGCAGTATTTT
>TRBD1|TRBV28|many|TRBJ2-7
CASSPDLGDRGGYEQYF
TGTGCCAGCAGTCCAGACCTCGGGGACAGGGGAGGGTACGAGCAGTACTTC
>NA|TRBV5-4|NA|TRBJ2-2
CASSLQQGSTGELFF
TGTGCCAGCAGCTTACAACAGGGCAGTACCGGGGAGCTGTTTTTT